The 32 T cell receptor beta chains below all came from one sample that was sequenced in a study of T cell repertoires in cytomegalovirus infection. MiXCR, applied by TCRdb to the reads, yields one record per CDR3 protein. The table has about 310,000 distinct CDR3 sequences, approximately 10% seen once. Specimen: PBMCs. These receptors were taken from a human donor in good health (CMV status not recorded). Some clones in this sample may be carry-over from other donors' samples.

The chain is built from TRBV5-4 and TRBJ1-1, with TRBD1 matching 12 bases. Germline CDR1 and CDR2: SGHNT and YYREEE (reference sequence). This CDR3 region has 14 residues. The trim removed 4 bases at V and 9 bases at J, leaving 7 bases unmatched. This CDR3 is CASSPSRDRGQAFF. The CDR3 DNA sequence: TGTGCCAGCAGCCCGTCCCGGGACAGGGGGCAAGCTTTCTTT.

The table lists this clonotype with a few counts. The chain employs TRBV14 and TRBJ1-1; 7 nucleotides match TRBD1. This CDR3 has 16 residues. Germline V gene lookup returns CDR1 SGHDN and CDR2 FVKESK. V was pared by 5 bases and J by 3 bases, with 12 bases of the junction left unmatched. The CDR3 DNA follows: TGTGCCAGCAGCACCCACAGGGGAAAGGATCACACTGAAGCTTTCTTT. The encoded protein is CASSTHRGKDHTEAFF. The full variable domain, with the rest looked up from reference TRBV14 and TRBJ1-1, is EAGVTQFPSHSVIEKGQTVTLRCDPISGHDNLYWYRRVMGKEIKFLLHFVKESKQDESGMPNNRFLAERTGGTYSTLKVQPAELEDSGVYFCASSTHRGKDHTEAFFGQGTRLTVV.

In this sample, this clonotype turned up many times. V and J are TRBV4-2 and TRBJ2-5; no definite D call. V was trimmed by 0 bases and J by 1 base, leaving 9 bases between them. Germline loops: CDR1 LGHNA, CDR2 YNFKEQ. The CDR3 loop spans 15 amino acids. In DNA form, the CDR3 reads TGTGCCAGCAGCCAAGATCCGGCAGTCCAAGAGACCCAGTACTTC. It is translated as CASSQDPAVQETQYF.

This clonotype was counted ten times or more. The genes are TRBV19 and TRBJ2-5; D is ambiguous. This CDR3 has 16 residues. Germline V lookup: CDR1 LNHDA, CDR2 SQIVND (reference sequence). V dropped 7 bases and J dropped 0 bases, with 18 bases sitting between them. CDR3 nucleotide sequence: TGTGCCAGTACCCCTGGAGTCGCAGGCCACCAAGAGACCCAGTACTTC. This encodes CASTPGVAGHQETQYF.

The chain is built from TRBV12-3 or TRBV12-4 and TRBJ1-5; perhaps TRBD1 as D (5 bases). Trimming cost V 4 bases and J 6 bases, with 10 bases left between them. The CDR3 sequence is 13 residues long. Written as DNA, the CDR3 is TGTGCCAGCAGTTGGGGCGGGGGTCAGCCCCAGCATTTT. Translated, it gives CASSWGGGQPQHF.

This clonotype was seen at least ten times. The rearrangement joins TRBV7-2 to TRBJ1-1, with unresolved D. Trimming took off 0 bases at V and 6 bases at J, with 20 bases between the two ends. CDR1 SGHTA and CDR2 FQGNSA come from the germline V gene. CDR3 length: 17 residues. The CDR3 protein is CASSLARTPPRLAEAFF. CDR3 in DNA: TGTGCCAGCAGCTTAGCGAGAACCCCTCCTCGACTCGCTGAAGCTTTCTTT.

The V gene is TRBV5-6, the J gene TRBJ2-5, with D hard to call. Between the trimmed V and J ends, which lost 1 base and 5 bases, there was a span of 12 bases. CDR1 SGHDT and CDR2 YYEEEE come from the germline V gene. The CDR3 is made up of 14 amino acids. This chain's CDR3 is CASSLFLVGETQYF. The CDR3 bases are TGTGCCAGCAGCTTGTTCCTAGTGGGGGAGACCCAGTACTTC.

This clonotype appeared a few times. CDR3 in DNA: TGCAGTGCTAGATTCGGGGGGGCCGGTGAGCAGTTCTTC. It translates to CSARFGGAGEQFF. This chain joins TRBV20-1 and TRBJ2-1; TRBD2 matches at 8 bases. CDR1 is DFQATT and CDR2 is SNEGSKA in the germline V gene (reference sequence). The CDR3 length is 13 residues. Losses at the gene ends were 2 bases for V and 9 bases for J; bases not matched to a gene: 6.

In its sample, this clonotype was seen a few times. The chain employs TRBV7-2 and TRBJ2-7, with a possible D match to TRBD1 (5 bases). V was trimmed by 6 bases and J by 0 bases, leaving 15 bases between them. The CDR3 covers 15 residues. Germline V gives CDR1 SGHTA, CDR2 FQGNSA. The CDR3 DNA is TGTGCCAGCAGGCTCGGACACACAAGCTCCTACGAGCAGTACTTC. Its translation: CASRLGHTSSYEQYF.

This clonotype was recorded many times. V gene TRBV28 combines with J gene TRBJ1-5; D gene unclear. V was trimmed by 4 bases and J by 3 bases, leaving 10 bases between them. The V gene's germline CDR1 is MDHEN and CDR2 SYDVKM. This CDR3 is built from 14 residues. The CDR3 reads CASSSDGSNQPQHF. The CDR3 coding sequence is TGTGCCAGCAGTTCGGACGGGTCCAATCAGCCCCAGCATTTT.

The gene calls are TRBV27 and TRBJ1-2; the D is unclear. The CDR3 has 13 residues. Germline V gene data show CDR1 as MNHEY and CDR2 as SMNVEV (reference sequence). Trimming cost V 3 bases and J 4 bases, with 9 bases left between them. The CDR3 nucleotides read TGTGCCAGCAGTTTCAGGTTATCCTATGGCTACACCTTC. Translation gives CASSFRLSYGYTF.

This clonotype showed up many times. The chain has TRBV7-2 and TRBJ2-2; 8 nucleotides line up with TRBD2. This CDR3 spans 16 amino acids. J gave up 4 bases and V 4 bases, and 8 bases lay outside the gene matches. Looked up from germline, CDR1 is SGHTA and CDR2 is FQGNSA. The CDR3 nucleotides are TGTGCCAGCAGCTGGCGGGCAGCGGGAGTCACCGGGGAGCTGTTTTTT. Translated: CASSWRAAGVTGELFF.

At least ten counts were recorded for this clonotype. This sequence joins TRBV14 and TRBJ2-3, with D unclear. There are 14 residues in the CDR3. Germline loops: CDR1 SGHDN, CDR2 FVKESK. Trimming removed 2 bases at V and 6 bases at J, with 12 bases between. CDR3 amino acids: CASSQRPIVDTQYF. In nucleotides, the CDR3 is TGTGCCAGCAGCCAACGACCTATTGTGGATACGCAGTATTTT.

This clonotype was recorded at least ten times. The rearrangement links TRBV7-2 to TRBJ2-5; TRBD2 aligns across 11 bases. CDR3 size: 15 residues. Trimming at V came to 4 bases and at J to 5 bases, leaving 6 bases not matched to a gene. Germline V gives CDR1 SGHTA, CDR2 FQGNSA. The CDR3 is CASSSLLAGEETQYF. CDR3 DNA: TGTGCCAGCAGCTCTTTACTAGCGGGGGAGGAGACCCAGTACTTC.

In its sample, this clonotype was seen many times. The rearrangement uses TRBV28 and TRBJ2-1, with 11 bases aligning to TRBD2. The CDR3 has 16 amino acids. Germline CDR1 MDHEN, CDR2 SYDVKM. V lost 8 bases to trimming and J lost 7 bases; unmatched junction nucleotides: 13. CDR3 loop: CASAPRASGGRNEQFF. DNA for the CDR3: TGTGCCAGCGCCCCCCGGGCTAGCGGGGGGAGGAATGAGCAGTTCTTC.

This clonotype showed up many times. This chain joins TRBV2 and TRBJ2-1; 9 bases fit TRBD1. CDR1 and CDR2 (germline): SNHLY, FYNNEI. The CDR3 length is 15 residues. The V and J ends lost 3 bases and 9 bases, in that order; junction bases with no gene match: 9. CDR3 nucleotides: TGTGCCAGCAGTGACCCGGGACAGGGTGTGGGTGAGCAGTTCTTC. It codes for CASSDPGQGVGEQFF.

This clonotype was seen repeatedly, ten times or more. The CDR3 DNA reads as TGTGCCACCAGCAGTCCGTTACGCTCTGGACAGGGTGAAATAAACTATGGCTACACCTTC. This codes for CATSSPLRSGQGEINYGYTF. The chain has TRBV15 and TRBJ1-2; 8 nucleotides line up with TRBD1. The germline V gene encodes CDR1 LNHNV and CDR2 YYDKDF (reference sequence). Losses at the gene ends were 3 bases for V and 2 bases for J; bases not matched to a gene: 20. The CDR3 has 20 residues.

This clonotype was observed at least ten times. This chain uses TRBV20-1 with TRBJ2-1, with a possible D match to TRBD2 (5 bases). Germline V lookup: CDR1 DFQATT, CDR2 SNEGSKA (reference sequence). The CDR3 totals 13 residues. The germline V and J ends were trimmed by 4 bases and 2 bases, with 9 bases remaining between them. The CDR3 loop is CSATPGTYNEQFF. DNA of the CDR3: TGCAGTGCTACCCCGGGGACCTACAATGAGCAGTTCTTC.

In its sample, this clonotype was seen many times. V and J are TRBV6-5 and TRBJ1-2, with 9 nucleotides matching TRBD1. The CDR3 is 13 residues long. The junction had 5 bases not matched to a gene; V was cut back by 8 bases and J by 4 bases. Germline CDR1 is MNHEY and CDR2 is SVGAGI. The CDR3: CASYRGRSYGYTF. As DNA, the CDR3 is TGTGCCAGCTACAGGGGGCGGAGCTATGGCTACACCTTC.

The chain carries TRBV10-2 and TRBJ2-3, with 7 bases lining up with TRBD1. V shed 6 bases, J shed 7 bases, and the junction held 10 bases outside the gene matches. The CDR3 has 14 amino acids. Germline values: CDR1 WSHSY, CDR2 SAAADI. The CDR3 loop is CASSLQGLENTQYF. As DNA, the CDR3 is TGCGCCAGCAGCCTACAGGGGTTGGAAAATACGCAGTATTTT.

This clonotype was counted ten times or more. The chain links TRBV7-2 to TRBJ2-1; 14 positions match TRBD2. Germline V gene data show CDR1 as SGHTA and CDR2 as FQGNSA. The CDR3 runs 15 residues. Unmatched junction bases numbered 3, after V lost 7 bases and J lost 4 bases. CDR3 in DNA: TGTGCCAGCACCGGACTAGCGGGGGGTTACAATGAGCAGTTCTTC. This sequence encodes CASTGLAGGYNEQFF.

This clonotype came up many times. The V and J genes are TRBV4-2 and TRBJ2-1; weak D call: TRBD2 (5 bases). CDR3 size: 14 residues. The germline V gene encodes CDR1 LGHNA and CDR2 YNFKEQ. With 0 bases removed from V and 5 bases from J, the gap between germline ends came to 8 bases. The CDR3 DNA reads as TGTGCCAGCAGCCAAGATGAGGGAGACAATGAGCAGTTCTTC. Protein: CASSQDEGDNEQFF.

This clonotype was seen ten or more times. V is TRBV28 and J is TRBJ2-3; D possibly corresponds to TRBD2 (5 bases). Trimming took off 2 bases at V and 4 bases at J, with 16 bases between the two ends. The CDR3 contains 16 residues. CDR1 and CDR2 (germline): MDHEN, SYDVKM. DNA of the CDR3: TGTGCCAGCAGTTTACTGGTACTAGGGTCCGCAGATACGCAGTATTTT. Protein product: CASSLLVLGSADTQYF.

The chain joins TRBV20-1 to TRBJ2-3; 11 positions agree with TRBD2. Losses at the gene ends were 7 bases for V and 4 bases for J; bases not matched to a gene: 4. The CDR3 spans 13 residues. CDR1 and CDR2 from the germline V gene are DFQATT and SNEGSKA (reference sequence). Written as DNA, the CDR3 is TGCAGTGGATTAGCGGGGGGGCCAGATACGCAGTATTTT. Its translation is CSGLAGGPDTQYF.

This clonotype was seen a few times. The rearrangement joins TRBV4-3 to TRBJ2-2; 8 nucleotides agree with TRBD1. The J segment lost 8 bases and the V segment lost 3 bases, leaving 8 bases of the junction unmatched. Per germline, CDR1 LGHNA and CDR2 YSLEER. CDR3 length: 15 amino acids. In DNA, the CDR3 is TGCGCCAGCAGCCAGACCCAGGGGGCGCGTGGGGAGCTGTTTTTT. Translated, it gives CASSQTQGARGELFF.

In its sample, this clonotype was seen many times. The chain is built from TRBV6-2 or TRBV6-3 and TRBJ2-1; D might be TRBD1 (6 bases). V dropped 0 bases and J dropped 0 bases, with 12 bases sitting between them. Germline V lookup: CDR1 MNHEY, CDR2 SVGEGT. The CDR3 runs to 17 residues. The CDR3 DNA is TGTGCCAGCAGTTACTCCAGGGGCCTTATCTCCTACAATGAGCAGTTCTTC. Translating gives CASSYSRGLISYNEQFF.

This clonotype has a count of ten or more. The genes are TRBV20-1 and TRBJ2-1; 8 bases map to TRBD1. Germline V CDR1 and CDR2: DFQATT, SNEGSKA (reference sequence). The CDR3 sequence is 14 residues long. Trimming removed 4 bases from V and 4 bases from J; junction bases left unmatched: 6. CDR3 DNA: TGCAGTGCTACCCGGACAGGGCGATACAATGAGCAGTTCTTC. This translates into CSATRTGRYNEQFF.

This clonotype was recorded many times. This chain joins TRBV7-2 and TRBJ1-2; the D is unclear. The CDR3 is 14 residues long. Trimming cost V 1 base and J 2 bases, with 8 bases left between them. Germline V gene lookup returns CDR1 SGHTA and CDR2 FQGNSA. The CDR3 reads CASSLGAGNYGYTF. In DNA, the CDR3 is TGTGCCAGCAGCTTAGGCGCGGGGAACTATGGCTACACCTTC.

This clonotype appeared a few times. The chain uses TRBV28 and TRBJ2-7; 12 nucleotides match TRBD2. J was trimmed by 2 bases and V by 4 bases; bases with no gene match: 3. This CDR3 has 15 residues. CDR1 is MDHEN, CDR2 SYDVKM, per germline. CDR3 protein: CASSSPSGGAYEQYV. In DNA, the CDR3 is TGTGCCAGCAGTTCACCTAGCGGGGGGGCCTACGAGCAGTACGTC.

This clonotype was seen ten or more times. The CDR3 is CASTVPEAFF. CDR3 DNA sequence: TGTGCCAGTACAGTCCCTGAAGCTTTCTTT. This chain connects TRBV7-9 to TRBJ1-1; D is ambiguous. There are 10 residues in the CDR3. Trimming took 9 bases from V and 6 from J, leaving 8 bases between them. CDR1 and CDR2 from the germline V gene are SEHNR and FQNEAQ (reference sequence). Full variable domain (rest looked up from reference TRBV7-9 and TRBJ1-1): DTGVSQNPRHKITKRGQNVTFRCDPISEHNRLYWYRQTLGQGPEFLTYFQNEAQLEKSRLLSDRFSAERPKGSFSTLEIQRTEQGDSAMYLCASTVPEAFFGQGTRLTVV.

This clonotype appeared many times. This rearrangement joins TRBV6-1 to TRBJ2-2; 7 nucleotides align to TRBD2. Germline V lookup: CDR1 MNHNS, CDR2 SASEGT. The CDR3 extends over 14 amino acids. V gave up 8 bases and J gave up 2 bases; unmatched junction bases: 5. The CDR3 spells CASGDYSNTGELFF. CDR3 DNA: TGTGCCAGCGGGGACTACAGTAACACCGGGGAGCTGTTTTTT.

This clonotype appeared many times. The V and J genes are TRBV27 and TRBJ1-6, with 8 bases fitting TRBD1. V lost 0 bases, J lost 7 bases, and 5 bases stayed unmatched. Per the germline V gene, CDR1 is MNHEY and CDR2 is SMNVEV (reference sequence). The CDR3 consists of 16 residues. The CDR3 DNA sequence: TGTGCCAGCAGTTTATCTCAGGGGGCGCGAAATTCACCCCTCCACTTT. It is translated as CASSLSQGARNSPLHF.